The clone carrying this T cell receptor beta chain was observed a handful of times. No antigen is known for it. Germline V CDR1 and CDR2: GTSNPN, SVGIG (reference sequence). This CDR3 contains 13 residues. With 2 bases removed from V and 6 bases from J, the gap between germline ends came to 14 bases. Patients having uncontrolled infection, another autoimmune disease, pregnancy or lactation were not included. The sample comes from a study of T cells in Graves' hyperthyroidism and ophthalmopathy. Whole-study results and caveats: Before onset, by a median of 6.5 months, the model predicted ophthalmopathy. Separating ophthalmopathy from stable hyperthyroidism was achieved by a 13 V-J model.

RNA transcripts were the template for amplifying TCR beta CDR3 regions. During a first-round RT-PCR of the TCR CDR3, the HTBI primer set was used. One entry per CDR3 protein, called by TCRdb with MiXCR from the multiplex PCR reads. The sample contains 400,000 or so distinct CDR3 sequences, roughly 14% of which appear only once. This TCR was sampled from a woman in her 30s with Graves' ophthalmopathy. The sequencing input was blood. This chain connects TRBV30 to TRBJ2-7; D is uncertain. In nucleotides, the CDR3 is TGTGCCTGGAGTATTATGAAGGCCCCCGAGCAGTACTTC. Protein sequence: CAWSIMKAPEQYF.